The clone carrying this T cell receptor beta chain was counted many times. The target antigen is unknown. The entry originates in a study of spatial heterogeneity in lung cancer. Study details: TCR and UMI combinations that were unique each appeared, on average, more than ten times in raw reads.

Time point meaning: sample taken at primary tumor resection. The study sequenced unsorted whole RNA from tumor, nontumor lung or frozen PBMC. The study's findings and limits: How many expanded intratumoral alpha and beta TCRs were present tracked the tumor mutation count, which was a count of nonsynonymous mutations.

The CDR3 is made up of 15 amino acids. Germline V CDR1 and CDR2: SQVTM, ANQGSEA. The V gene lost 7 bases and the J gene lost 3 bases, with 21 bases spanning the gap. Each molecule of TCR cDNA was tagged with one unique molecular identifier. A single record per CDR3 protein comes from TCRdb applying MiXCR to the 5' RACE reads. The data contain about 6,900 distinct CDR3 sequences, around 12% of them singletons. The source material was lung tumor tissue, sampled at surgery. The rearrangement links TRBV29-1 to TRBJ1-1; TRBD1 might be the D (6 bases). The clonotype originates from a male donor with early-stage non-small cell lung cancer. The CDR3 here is CSASGGGWRDTEAFF. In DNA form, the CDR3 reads TGCAGCGCCTCCGGGGGCGGGTGGAGGGACACTGAAGCTTTCTTT.